This T cell receptor (beta chain) came from a study of T cell responses to AZD1222 COVID-19 vaccine. V lost 5 bases and J lost 7, with 12 bases in between. Germline V gene lookup returns CDR1 PRHDT and CDR2 FYEKMQ (reference sequence). The CDR3 extends over 14 amino acids. Libraries were prepared by immunoSEQ multiplex PCR; TCRdb keeps only in-frame clonotypes and omits some of them. The sample has some 92,000 clones, roughly nine tenths seen once. This chain uses TRBV13 with TRBJ1-6; D unresolved. The material sequenced was peripheral blood, taken on day 0 of AZD1222 vaccination. The receptor's source is an adult in good health. In nucleotides, the CDR3 is TGTGCCAGCAGCCGCGACCTATTCAATTCACCCCTCCACTTT. Protein sequence: CASSRDLFNSPLHF.